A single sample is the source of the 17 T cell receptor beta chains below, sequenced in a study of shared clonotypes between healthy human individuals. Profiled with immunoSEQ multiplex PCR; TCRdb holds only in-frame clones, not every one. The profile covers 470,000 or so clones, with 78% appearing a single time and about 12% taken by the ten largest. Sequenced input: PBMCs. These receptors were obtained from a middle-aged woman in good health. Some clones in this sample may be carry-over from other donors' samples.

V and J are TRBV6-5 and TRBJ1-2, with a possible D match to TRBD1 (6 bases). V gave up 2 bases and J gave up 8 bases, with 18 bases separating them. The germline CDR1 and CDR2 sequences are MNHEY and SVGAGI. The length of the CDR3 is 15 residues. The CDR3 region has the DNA TGTGCCAGCAGTTACCTAACCCGGGCAGGGGACGGCTACACCTTC. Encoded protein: CASSYLTRAGDGYTF.

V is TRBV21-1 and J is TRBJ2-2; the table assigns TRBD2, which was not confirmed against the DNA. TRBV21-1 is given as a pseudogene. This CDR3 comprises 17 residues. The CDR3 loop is CASSPSGSVTNTGELFF. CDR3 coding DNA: TGTGCCAGCTCACCTAGCGGGAGCGTCACGAACACCGGGGAGCTGTTTTTT.

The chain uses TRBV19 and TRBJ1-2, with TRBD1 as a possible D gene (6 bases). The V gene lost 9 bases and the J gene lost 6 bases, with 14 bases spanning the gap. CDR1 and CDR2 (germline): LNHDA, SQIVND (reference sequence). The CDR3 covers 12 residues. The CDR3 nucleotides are TGTGCCAGCCTAGGGGGATTGCATGGCTACACCTTC. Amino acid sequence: CASLGGLHGYTF.

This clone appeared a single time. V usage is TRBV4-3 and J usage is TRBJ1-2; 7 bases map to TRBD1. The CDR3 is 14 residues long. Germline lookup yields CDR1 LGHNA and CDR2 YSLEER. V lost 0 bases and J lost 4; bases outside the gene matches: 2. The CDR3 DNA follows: TGCGCCAGCAGCCAAGAAAGGGACAGCTATGGCTACACCTTC. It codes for CASSQERDSYGYTF.

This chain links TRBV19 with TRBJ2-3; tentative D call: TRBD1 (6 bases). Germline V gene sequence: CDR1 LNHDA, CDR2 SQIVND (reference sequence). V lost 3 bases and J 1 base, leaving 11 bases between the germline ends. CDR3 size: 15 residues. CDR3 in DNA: TGTGCCAGTAGTATCCCAGGGGATGGCACAGATACGCAGTATTTT. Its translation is CASSIPGDGTDTQYF.

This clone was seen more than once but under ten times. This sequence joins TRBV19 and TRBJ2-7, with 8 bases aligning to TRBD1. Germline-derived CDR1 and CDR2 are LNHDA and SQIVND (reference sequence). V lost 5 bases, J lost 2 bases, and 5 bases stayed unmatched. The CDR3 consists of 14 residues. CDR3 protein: CASSPGQATYEQYF. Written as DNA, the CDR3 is TGTGCCAGTAGTCCGGGACAGGCAACCTACGAGCAGTACTTC.

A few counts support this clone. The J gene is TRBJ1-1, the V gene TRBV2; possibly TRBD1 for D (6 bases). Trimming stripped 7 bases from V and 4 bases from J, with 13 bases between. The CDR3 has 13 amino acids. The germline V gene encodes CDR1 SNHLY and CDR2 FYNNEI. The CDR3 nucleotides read TGTGCCAGCAATAGGGGGGAGGTCACTGAAGCTTTCTTT. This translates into CASNRGEVTEAFF.

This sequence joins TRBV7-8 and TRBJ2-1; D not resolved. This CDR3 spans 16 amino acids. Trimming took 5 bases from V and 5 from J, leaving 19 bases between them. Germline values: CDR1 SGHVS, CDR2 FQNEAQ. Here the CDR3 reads CASSPRAPTLNNEQFF. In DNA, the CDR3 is TGTGCCAGCAGCCCAAGGGCCCCAACCTTAAACAATGAGCAGTTCTTC.

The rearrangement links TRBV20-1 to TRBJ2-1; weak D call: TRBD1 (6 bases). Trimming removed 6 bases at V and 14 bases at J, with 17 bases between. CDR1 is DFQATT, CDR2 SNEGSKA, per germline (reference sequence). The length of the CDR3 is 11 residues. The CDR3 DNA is TGCAGTGCCCAAACGAGGGGGAATGAGTTCTTC. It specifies CSAQTRGNEFF.

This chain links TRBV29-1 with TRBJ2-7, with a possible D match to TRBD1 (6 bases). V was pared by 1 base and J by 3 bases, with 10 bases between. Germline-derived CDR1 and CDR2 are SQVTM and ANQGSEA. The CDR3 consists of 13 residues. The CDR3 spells CSVEVGRGYEQYF. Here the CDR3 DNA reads TGCAGCGTTGAAGTTGGCAGGGGCTACGAGCAGTACTTC.

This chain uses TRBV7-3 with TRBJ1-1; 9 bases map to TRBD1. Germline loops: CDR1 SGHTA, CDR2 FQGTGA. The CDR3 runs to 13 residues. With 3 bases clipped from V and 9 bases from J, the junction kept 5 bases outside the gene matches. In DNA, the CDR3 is TGTGCCAGCAGCTTCCCCGGGACAGGGAAAGCTTTCTTT. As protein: CASSFPGTGKAFF. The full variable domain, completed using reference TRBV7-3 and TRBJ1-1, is GAGVSQTPSNKVTEKGKYVELRCDPISGHTALYWYRQSLGQGPEFLIYFQGTGAADDSGLPNDRFFAVRPEGSVSTLKIQRTERGDSAVYLCASSFPGTGKAFFGQGTRLTVV.

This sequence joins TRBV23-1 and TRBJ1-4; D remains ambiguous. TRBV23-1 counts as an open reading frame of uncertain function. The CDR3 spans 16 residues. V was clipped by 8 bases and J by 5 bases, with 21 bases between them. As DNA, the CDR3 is TGCGCCAGCCAATTAAAGGAGGAGAGGTTAAATGAAAAACTGTTTTTT. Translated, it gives CASQLKEERLNEKLFF.

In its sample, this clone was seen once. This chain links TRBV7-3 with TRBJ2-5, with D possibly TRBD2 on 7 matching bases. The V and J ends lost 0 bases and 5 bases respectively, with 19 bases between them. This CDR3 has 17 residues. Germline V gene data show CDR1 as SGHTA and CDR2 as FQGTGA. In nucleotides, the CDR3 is TGTGCCAGCAGCTTAACGGGATCGGGGGGCGCGAGGGAGACCCAGTACTTC. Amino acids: CASSLTGSGGARETQYF.

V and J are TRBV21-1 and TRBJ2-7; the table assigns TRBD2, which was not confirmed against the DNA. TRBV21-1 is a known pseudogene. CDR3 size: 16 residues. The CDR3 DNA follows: TGTGCCAGCAGCCGACTAGCGGGAGTCATCTGTTACGAGCAGTACTTC. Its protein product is CASSRLAGVICYEQYF.

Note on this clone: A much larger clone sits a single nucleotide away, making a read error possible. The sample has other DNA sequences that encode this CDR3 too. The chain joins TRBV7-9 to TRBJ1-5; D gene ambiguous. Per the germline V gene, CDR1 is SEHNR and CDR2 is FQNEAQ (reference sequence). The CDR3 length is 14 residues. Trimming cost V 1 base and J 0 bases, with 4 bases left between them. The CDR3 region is CASSLEYSNQPQHF. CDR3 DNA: TGTGCCAGCAGCTTAGAGTATAGCAATCAGCCCCAGCATTTT.

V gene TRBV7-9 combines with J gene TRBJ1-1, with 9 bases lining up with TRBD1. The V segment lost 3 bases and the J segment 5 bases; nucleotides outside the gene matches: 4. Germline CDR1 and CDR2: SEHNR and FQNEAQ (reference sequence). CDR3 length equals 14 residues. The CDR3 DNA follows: TGTGCCAGCAGCTTCTCTGGACAGGGGACTGAAGCTTTCTTT. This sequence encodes CASSFSGQGTEAFF.

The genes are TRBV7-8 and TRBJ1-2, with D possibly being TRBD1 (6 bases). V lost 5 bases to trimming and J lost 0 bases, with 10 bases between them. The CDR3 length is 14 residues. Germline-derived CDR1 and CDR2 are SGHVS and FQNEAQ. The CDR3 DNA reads TGTGCCAGCAGCAAACAGGGAGCTAACTATGGCTACACCTTC. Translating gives CASSKQGANYGYTF.